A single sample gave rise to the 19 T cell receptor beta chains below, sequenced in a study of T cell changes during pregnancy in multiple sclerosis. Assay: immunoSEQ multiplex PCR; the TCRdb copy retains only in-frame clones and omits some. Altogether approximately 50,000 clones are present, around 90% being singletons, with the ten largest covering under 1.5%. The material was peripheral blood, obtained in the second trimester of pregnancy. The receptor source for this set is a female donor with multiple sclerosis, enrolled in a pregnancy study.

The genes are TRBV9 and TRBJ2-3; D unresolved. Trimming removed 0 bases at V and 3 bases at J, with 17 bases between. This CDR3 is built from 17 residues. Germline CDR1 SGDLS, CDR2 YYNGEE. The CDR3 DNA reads TGTGCCAGCAGCGTAGAAGGCGGATCTATCCTAACAGATACGCAGTATTTT. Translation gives CASSVEGGSILTDTQYF.

Written as DNA, the CDR3 is TGCGCCAGCAGCCACCGGGGGGGGAGGGATGGCTACACCTTC. Its protein product is CASSHRGGRDGYTF. The chain couples TRBV4-1 to TRBJ1-2; a weak D match, TRBD1 (5 bases). Germline loops: CDR1 MGHRA, CDR2 YSYEKL. Trimming shortened V by 3 bases and J by 6 bases, and 14 bases separated the two germline ends. The CDR3 totals 14 residues.

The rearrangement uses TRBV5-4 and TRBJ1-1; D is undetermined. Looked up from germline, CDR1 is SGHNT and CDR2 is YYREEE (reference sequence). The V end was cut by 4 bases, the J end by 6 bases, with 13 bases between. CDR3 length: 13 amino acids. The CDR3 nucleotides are TGTGCCAGCAGCGAGGGAGCGCGCCCTGAAGCTTTCTTT. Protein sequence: CASSEGARPEAFF.

The CDR3 nucleotides read TGTGCCAGCGCGGAGGGGAGGGGTAATTCACCCCTCCACTTT. Amino acid sequence: CASAEGRGNSPLHF. This chain links TRBV2 with TRBJ1-6; D may be TRBD1 (5 bases). The CDR3 consists of 14 residues. Germline assignment: CDR1 SNHLY and CDR2 FYNNEI. V was shortened by 8 bases and J by 6 bases, with 14 bases between the two germline ends.

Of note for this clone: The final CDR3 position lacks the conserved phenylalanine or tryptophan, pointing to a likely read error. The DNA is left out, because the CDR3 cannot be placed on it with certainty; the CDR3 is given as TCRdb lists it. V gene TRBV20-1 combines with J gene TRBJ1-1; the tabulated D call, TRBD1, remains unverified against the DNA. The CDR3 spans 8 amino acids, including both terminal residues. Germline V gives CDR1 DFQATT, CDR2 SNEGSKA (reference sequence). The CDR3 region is CSAFTGEI.

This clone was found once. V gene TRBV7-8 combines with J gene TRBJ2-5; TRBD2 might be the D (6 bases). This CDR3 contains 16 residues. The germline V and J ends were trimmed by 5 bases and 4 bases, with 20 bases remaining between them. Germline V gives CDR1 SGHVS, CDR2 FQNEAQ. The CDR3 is CASSPGVGGAPETQYF. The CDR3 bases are TGTGCCAGCAGCCCGGGGGTCGGCGGGGCCCCAGAGACCCAGTACTTC. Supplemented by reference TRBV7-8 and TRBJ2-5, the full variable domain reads GAGVSQSPRYKVAKRGQDVALRCDPISGHVSLFWYQQALGQGPEFLTYFQNEAQLDKSGLPSDRFFAERPEGSVSTLKIQRTQQEDSAVYLCASSPGVGGAPETQYFGPGTRLLVL.

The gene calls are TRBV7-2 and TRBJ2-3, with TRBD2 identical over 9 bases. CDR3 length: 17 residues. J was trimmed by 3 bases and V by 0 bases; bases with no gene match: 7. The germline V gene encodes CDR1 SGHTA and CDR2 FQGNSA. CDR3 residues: CASSLAPGGGGTDTQYF. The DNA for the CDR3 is TGTGCCAGCAGCTTAGCCCCAGGCGGGGGGGGGACAGATACGCAGTATTTT.

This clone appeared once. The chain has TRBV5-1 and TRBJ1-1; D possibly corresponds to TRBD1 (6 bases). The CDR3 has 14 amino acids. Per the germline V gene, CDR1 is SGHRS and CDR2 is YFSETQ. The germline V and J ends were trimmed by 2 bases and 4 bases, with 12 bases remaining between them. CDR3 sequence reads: CASSFLGAATEAFF. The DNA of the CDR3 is TGCGCCAGCAGCTTTCTGGGGGCGGCCACTGAAGCTTTCTTT. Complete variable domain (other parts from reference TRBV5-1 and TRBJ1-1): KAGVTQTPRYLIKTRGQQVTLSCSPISGHRSVSWYQQTPGQGLQFLFEYFSETQRNKGNFPGRFSGRQFSNSRSEMNVSTLELGDSALYLCASSFLGAATEAFFGQGTRLTVV.

The CDR3 coding sequence is TGTGCCAGCTCCGGACTAGCGGGGGGCCAGGCCAAAAACATTCAGTACTTC. Translating gives CASSGLAGGQAKNIQYF. The V call is TRBV18, the J call TRBJ2-4; 14 bases are a match to TRBD2. This CDR3 has 17 amino acids. The germline V gene has CDR1 KGHSH and CDR2 LQKENI. With V trimmed by 6 bases and J by 1 base, 5 bases remained unmatched. The complete variable domain, with remaining parts taken from reference TRBV18 and TRBJ2-4, reads NAGVMQNPRHLVRRRGQEARLRCSPMKGHSHVYWYRQLPEEGLKFMVYLQKENIIDESGMPKERFSAEFPKEGPSILRIQQVVRGDSAAYFCASSGLAGGQAKNIQYFGAGTRLSVL.

The CDR3: CAWSGTVNSPLHF. As DNA, the CDR3 is TGTGCCTGGAGCGGGACAGTTAATTCACCCCTCCACTTT. The chain joins TRBV30 to TRBJ1-6; 7 nucleotides align to TRBD1. Trimming took 3 bases from V and 6 from J; bases not matched to a gene: 2. The CDR3 has 13 residues. CDR1 GTSNPN and CDR2 SVGIG come from the germline V gene (reference sequence).

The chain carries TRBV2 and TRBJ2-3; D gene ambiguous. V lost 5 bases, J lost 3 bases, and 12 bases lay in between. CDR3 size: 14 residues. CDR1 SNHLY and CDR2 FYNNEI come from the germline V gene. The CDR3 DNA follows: TGTGCCAGCAGTCCATCGCGTAGTACAGATACGCAGTATTTT. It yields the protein CASSPSRSTDTQYF.

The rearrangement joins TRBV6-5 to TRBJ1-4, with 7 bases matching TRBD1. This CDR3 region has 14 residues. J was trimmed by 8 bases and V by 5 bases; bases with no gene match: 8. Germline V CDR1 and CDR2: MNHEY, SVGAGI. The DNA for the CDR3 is TGTGCCAGCAGTAGAGACAGGGCAGGAGAAAAACTGTTTTTT. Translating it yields CASSRDRAGEKLFF.

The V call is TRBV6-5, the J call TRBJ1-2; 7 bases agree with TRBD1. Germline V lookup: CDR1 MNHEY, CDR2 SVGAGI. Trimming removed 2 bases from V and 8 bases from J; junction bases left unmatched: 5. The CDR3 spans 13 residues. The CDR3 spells CASSYRGPEGYTF. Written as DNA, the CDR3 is TGTGCCAGCAGTTACAGGGGGCCGGAGGGCTACACCTTC.

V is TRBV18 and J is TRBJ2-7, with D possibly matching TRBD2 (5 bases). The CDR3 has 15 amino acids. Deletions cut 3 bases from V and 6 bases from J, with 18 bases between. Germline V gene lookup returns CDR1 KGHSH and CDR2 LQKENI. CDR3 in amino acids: CASSPPGGMKGEQYF. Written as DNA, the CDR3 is TGTGCCAGCTCACCCCCAGGAGGTATGAAGGGCGAGCAGTACTTC.

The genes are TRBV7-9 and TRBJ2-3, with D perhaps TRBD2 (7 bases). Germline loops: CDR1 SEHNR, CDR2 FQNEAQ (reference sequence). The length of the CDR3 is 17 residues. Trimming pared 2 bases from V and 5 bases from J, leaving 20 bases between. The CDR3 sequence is CASSLIAGAPEEDTQYF. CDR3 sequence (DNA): TGTGCCAGCAGCTTAATCGCGGGGGCGCCTGAGGAAGATACGCAGTATTTT.

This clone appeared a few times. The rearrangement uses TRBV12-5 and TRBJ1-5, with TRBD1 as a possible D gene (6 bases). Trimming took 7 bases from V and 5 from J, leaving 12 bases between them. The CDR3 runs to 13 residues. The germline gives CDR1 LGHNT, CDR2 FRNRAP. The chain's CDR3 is CASAQTGDQPQHF. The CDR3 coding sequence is TGTGCTAGTGCTCAGACAGGAGATCAGCCCCAGCATTTT.

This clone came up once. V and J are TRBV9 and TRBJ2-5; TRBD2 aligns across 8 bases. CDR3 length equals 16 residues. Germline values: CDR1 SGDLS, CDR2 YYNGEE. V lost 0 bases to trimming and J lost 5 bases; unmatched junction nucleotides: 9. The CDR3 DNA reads TGTGCCAGCAGCGTAGGTCATGGCGGGGGGCCCGAGACCCAGTACTTC. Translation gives CASSVGHGGGPETQYF.

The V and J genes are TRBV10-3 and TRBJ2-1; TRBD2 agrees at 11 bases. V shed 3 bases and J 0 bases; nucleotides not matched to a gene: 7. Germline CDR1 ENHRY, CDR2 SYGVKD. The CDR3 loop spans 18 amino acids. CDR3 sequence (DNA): TGTGCCATCAGTGACCGGACTAGCGGGTTCCGCTCCTACAATGAGCAGTTCTTC. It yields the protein CAISDRTSGFRSYNEQFF.

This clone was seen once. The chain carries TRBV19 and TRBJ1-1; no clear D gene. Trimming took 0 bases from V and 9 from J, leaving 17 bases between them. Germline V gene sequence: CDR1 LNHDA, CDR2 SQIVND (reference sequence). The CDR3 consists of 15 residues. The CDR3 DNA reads TGTGCCAGTAGTATAGACCCCAGGTATGAAGTCCAAGCTTTCTTT. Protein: CASSIDPRYEVQAFF.